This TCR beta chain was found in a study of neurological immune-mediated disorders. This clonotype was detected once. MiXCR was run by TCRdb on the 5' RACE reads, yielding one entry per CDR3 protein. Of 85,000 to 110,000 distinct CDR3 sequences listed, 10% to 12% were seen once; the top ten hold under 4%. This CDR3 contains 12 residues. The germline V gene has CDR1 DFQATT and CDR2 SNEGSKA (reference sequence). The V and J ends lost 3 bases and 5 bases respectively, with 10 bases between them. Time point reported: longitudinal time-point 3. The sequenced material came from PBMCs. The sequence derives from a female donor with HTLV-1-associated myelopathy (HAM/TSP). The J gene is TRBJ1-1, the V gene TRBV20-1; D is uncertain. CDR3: CSASEGWTEAFF. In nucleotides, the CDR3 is TGCAGTGCTAGCGAAGGGTGGACTGAAGCTTTCTTT.